This note documents a single T cell receptor beta chain sequence. The sample belongs to a study of glioma-infiltrating T cells after dendritic cell vaccination. Only in-frame clones appear in the TCRdb table, and some are missing; sequencing was by immunoSEQ multiplex PCR. The sample comprises around 100,000 clones, about four fifths of which are singletons, and around 12% rests with the top ten. The CDR3 totals 15 residues. Germline-derived CDR1 and CDR2 are SGHTA and FQGNSA. The V and J ends lost 5 bases and 7 bases, in that order; junction bases with no gene match: 11. Isocitrate dehydrogenase mutation was absent in all glioblastoma patients.

The chain links TRBV7-2 to TRBJ1-2; 9 bases agree with TRBD1. This sample comprised blood, obtained before dendritic cell vaccination. The receptor was derived from a human donor with glioblastoma. The CDR3 DNA follows: TGTGCCAGCAGCGACATAGACAGGGGGGATCTTGGCTACACCTTC. This gives the protein CASSDIDRGDLGYTF.